Below, one TCR beta chain is given with its context. Its specificity is unknown. Sequence at one end of the junction differs from germline and may be a read error. The germline V gene encodes CDR1 SSHAT and CDR2 FNYEAQ (reference sequence). The CDR3 runs 15 residues. It was with 60 Vbeta and 13 Jbeta primers that the PCR ran. Profiled with immunoSEQ multiplex PCR; TCRdb holds only in-frame clones, not every one. The sample consists of 140,000 or so clones, around 57% of them appearing once. The data stem from a study of cytomegalovirus exposure and HLA in healthy donors. Study-wide context: Membership in the Caucasian-associated ancestry cluster was found for 75% to 85% of fewer than 450 genotyped donors.

Overall study findings and caveats: The investigators catalogued 150 to 200 TCR beta chains as cytomegalovirus-associated.

The specimen sequenced was PBMCs. The J gene is TRBJ2-3, the V gene TRBV7-7; a possible D gene is TRBD1 (5 bases). The source of this sequence is a male donor in good health and CMV-seronegative. The CDR3 sequence is CASSPTVQGTDTQYF. The CDR3 coding sequence is TGTGCTAGCAGCCCTACGGTGCAGGGTACAGATACGCAGTATTTT.